Given below is one T cell receptor (beta chain) in context. Antigen unknown. The data belong to a study of identical twins. Template switching added a universal primer binding site, and final cDNA carried unique molecular identifiers. In TCRdb, the 5' RACE reads were re-called with MiXCR into one record per CDR3 protein. Of 1.5 million to 2 million distinct CDR3 sequences listed, under 35% are singletons. Study observations and caveats: Beta out-of-frame sequences showed weaker excess twin sharing. Twin sharing of out-of-frame TCR alpha was underestimated by models in monozygotic pairs. For cord blood, abundant beta clonotypes had fewer insertions, unlike memory repertoires, which showed none.

Trimming removed 3 bases at V and 5 bases at J, with 8 bases between. This CDR3 contains 13 residues. The sample consisted of cord blood. This receptor was obtained from a newborn girl in good health. The rearrangement joins TRBV12-3 or TRBV12-4 to TRBJ1-5, with D uncertain. CDR3 sequence reads: CASSLSAHQPQHF. The CDR3, as DNA: TGTGCCAGCAGTTTGTCGGCACATCAGCCCCAGCATTTT.